One and the same sample provided the 27 T cell receptor beta chains below, sequenced in a study of technical replicates of blood from a few donors. Method: immunoSEQ multiplex PCR; TCRdb's copy keeps in-frame clones and lacks some. The sample carries some 98,000 clones, 90% to 96% recorded once. The material sequenced was T cells isolated from PBMCs. Every receptor here comes from a human donor in good health.

The chain joins TRBV21-1 to TRBJ2-5; the table's D call of TRBD2 was not tested on the DNA. TRBV21-1 is listed as a pseudogene. The CDR3 totals 14 residues. The CDR3 region has the DNA TGTGCCAGCAGAAACCGGGACTTTAAAGAGACCCAGTACTTC. Translation gives CASRNRDFKETQYF.

The chain carries TRBV5-1 and TRBJ1-2; D call uncertain. Germline V gene lookup returns CDR1 SGHRS and CDR2 YFSETQ. CDR3 length: 15 amino acids. V gave up 0 bases and J gave up 6 bases, with 15 bases separating them. CDR3 loop: CASSLVEGGIDGYTF. CDR3 nucleotide sequence: TGCGCCAGCAGCTTGGTGGAGGGCGGCATTGATGGCTACACCTTC.

This clone was seen just once. V usage is TRBV4-1 and J usage is TRBJ2-2; 7 positions match TRBD1. The CDR3 is made up of 15 amino acids. Germline V lookup: CDR1 MGHRA, CDR2 YSYEKL. V was pared by 4 bases and J by 8 bases, with 10 bases of the junction left unmatched. CDR3 region: CASSRKTGPAGELFF. As DNA, the CDR3 is TGCGCCAGCAGCCGGAAGACAGGGCCCGCGGGGGAGCTGTTTTTT.

The rearrangement uses TRBV6-5 and TRBJ2-7; D is perhaps TRBD2 (5 bases). The V end was cut by 2 bases, the J end by 5 bases, with 7 bases between. Per the germline V gene, CDR1 is MNHEY and CDR2 is SVGAGI. The CDR3 extends over 12 amino acids. CDR3 DNA: TGTGCCAGCAGTTACGAGGGTCACGAGCAGTACTTC. The encoded protein is CASSYEGHEQYF.

The rearrangement joins TRBV28 to TRBJ1-1; D possibly corresponds to TRBD1 (6 bases). The CDR3 loop spans 15 amino acids. CDR1 and CDR2 from the germline V gene are MDHEN and SYDVKM. Trimming removed 3 bases from V and 5 bases from J, with 16 bases in between. The DNA for the CDR3 is TGTGCCAGCAGTTTGGACTTACAGGGCGGGACTGAAGCTTTCTTT. This gives the protein CASSLDLQGGTEAFF.

The CDR3 reads CASSLGAGVHGYTF. CDR3 sequence (DNA): TGTGCCAGCAGTTTAGGGGCAGGGGTTCATGGCTACACCTTC. The chain uses TRBV27 and TRBJ1-2; perhaps TRBD1 as D (6 bases). The V gene's germline CDR1 is MNHEY and CDR2 SMNVEV (reference sequence). CDR3 size: 14 residues. V was shortened by 2 bases and J by 6 bases, with 13 bases between the two germline ends.

The V call is TRBV9, the J call TRBJ2-7; maybe TRBD2 (6 bases). The CDR3 has 16 amino acids. Looked up from germline, CDR1 is SGDLS and CDR2 is YYNGEE. V dropped 0 bases and J dropped 5 bases, with 18 bases sitting between them. CDR3 in DNA: TGTGCCAGCAGCGTAGGTCCGGACCCGGGGGTCCACGAGCAGTACTTC. Translated, it gives CASSVGPDPGVHEQYF.

The chain has TRBV6-6 and TRBJ1-5; unclear D gene. V lost 6 bases to trimming and J lost 2 bases, with 11 bases between them. This CDR3 spans 14 amino acids. The germline gives CDR1 MNHNY, CDR2 SVGAGI (reference sequence). CDR3 in amino acids: CASSRGAGNQPQHF. The CDR3 nucleotides are TGTGCCAGCAGCCGCGGAGCGGGCAATCAGCCCCAGCATTTT.

The J gene is TRBJ1-1, the V gene TRBV7-6; no reliable D call. Germline V lookup: CDR1 SGHVS, CDR2 FNYEAQ. There are 12 residues in the CDR3. V lost 4 bases, J lost 0 bases, and 3 bases lay in between. CDR3 sequence (DNA): TGTGCCAGCAGCTCGGTGAACACTGAAGCTTTCTTT. This gives the protein CASSSVNTEAFF.

V usage is TRBV11-3 and J usage is TRBJ2-7, with D hard to call. Germline CDR1 and CDR2: SGHNT and YENEEA. Trimming removed 7 bases at V and 1 base at J, with 11 bases between. This CDR3 has 13 residues. In DNA form, the CDR3 reads TGTGCCAGCACCACGGAGAATTCCTACGAGCAGTACTTC. It translates to CASTTENSYEQYF.

This clone occurred once. The chain employs TRBV7-8 and TRBJ1-1; weak D call: TRBD1 (6 bases). The CDR3 extends over 13 amino acids. V lost 3 bases, J lost 3 bases, and 8 bases lay in between. Germline loops: CDR1 SGHVS, CDR2 FQNEAQ. The chain's CDR3 is CASSFRQDTEAFF. CDR3 DNA sequence: TGTGCCAGCAGCTTTAGACAGGACACTGAAGCTTTCTTT.

V is TRBV9 and J is TRBJ1-2; possible D gene TRBD1, 5 bases. Germline CDR1 SGDLS, CDR2 YYNGEE. V lost 0 bases, J lost 3 bases, and 18 bases lay in between. This CDR3 has 17 residues. The CDR3 loop reads CASSVGPPLGGDYGYTF. The DNA for the CDR3 is TGTGCCAGCAGCGTAGGCCCTCCCCTTGGGGGGGACTATGGCTACACCTTC.

The rearrangement joins TRBV19 to TRBJ2-1; TRBD1 matches 12 bases. V lost 10 bases and J lost 9; bases outside the gene matches: 13. Per germline, CDR1 LNHDA and CDR2 SQIVND (reference sequence). The CDR3 length is 15 residues. This chain's CDR3 is CATATTGTGGVEQFF. The CDR3 nucleotides are TGTGCCACGGCAACTACCGGGACAGGGGGCGTTGAGCAGTTCTTC.

The genes are TRBV5-4 and TRBJ2-3, with a possible D match to TRBD2 (5 bases). The CDR3 is 14 amino acids. Germline CDR1 and CDR2: SGHNT and YYREEE (reference sequence). Deletions cut 4 bases from V and 3 bases from J, with 12 bases between. The CDR3 protein is CASSGREPTDTQYF. The CDR3 nucleotides read TGTGCCAGCAGCGGCCGGGAACCAACAGATACGCAGTATTTT.

V is TRBV19 and J is TRBJ2-1, with 7 positions matching TRBD1. The CDR3 runs to 14 residues. The trim removed 10 bases at V and 2 bases at J, leaving 8 bases unmatched. The germline CDR1 and CDR2 sequences are LNHDA and SQIVND (reference sequence). Written as DNA, the CDR3 is TGTGCCACCAGGAACAGGGGAACCTACAATGAGCAGTTCTTC. It codes for CATRNRGTYNEQFF.

This chain joins TRBV5-1 and TRBJ2-5; 11 bases line up with TRBD2. This CDR3 contains 17 residues. The germline V gene encodes CDR1 SGHRS and CDR2 YFSETQ. Unmatched junction bases numbered 5, after V lost 0 bases and J lost 1 base. The CDR3 sequence is CASSLEGTSGFQETQYF. The CDR3 nucleotides read TGCGCCAGCAGCTTGGAGGGGACTAGCGGTTTCCAAGAGACCCAGTACTTC. The whole variable domain, filled in from reference TRBV5-1 and TRBJ2-5, reads KAGVTQTPRYLIKTRGQQVTLSCSPISGHRSVSWYQQTPGQGLQFLFEYFSETQRNKGNFPGRFSGRQFSNSRSEMNVSTLELGDSALYLCASSLEGTSGFQETQYFGPGTRLLVL.

CDR3 amino acids: CASSVGTGGYGYTF. CDR3 sequence (DNA): TGTGCCAGCAGCGTAGGGACAGGGGGCTATGGCTACACCTTC. This chain uses TRBV9 with TRBJ1-2; 10 bases agree with TRBD1. With V trimmed by 0 bases and J by 4 bases, 0 bases remained unmatched. The CDR3 has 14 residues. Germline V gives CDR1 SGDLS, CDR2 YYNGEE.

This rearrangement joins TRBV9 to TRBJ2-3, with D hard to call. This CDR3 contains 13 residues. V was clipped by 0 bases and J by 4 bases, with 6 bases between them. In germline, CDR1 is SGDLS, CDR2 YYNGEE. This chain's CDR3 is CASSVGPADTQYF. The CDR3 DNA sequence: TGTGCCAGCAGCGTAGGTCCGGCAGATACGCAGTATTTT.

The gene calls are TRBV19 and TRBJ2-1, with 11 bases aligning to TRBD2. The CDR3 extends over 16 amino acids. The junction had 6 bases not matched to a gene; V was cut back by 4 bases and J by 4 bases. CDR1 is LNHDA, CDR2 SQIVND, per germline (reference sequence). This CDR3 reads CASSKPGTSGYNEQFF. The CDR3 nucleotides are TGTGCCAGTAGTAAGCCCGGGACTAGCGGTTACAATGAGCAGTTCTTC.

V gene TRBV6-5 combines with J gene TRBJ2-7, with D unclear. Looked up from germline, CDR1 is MNHEY and CDR2 is SVGAGI. The CDR3 is made up of 14 amino acids. Trimming left V 5 bases short and J 2 bases short, with 13 bases between. The CDR3 loop reads CASSQRARPYEQYF. In DNA form, the CDR3 reads TGTGCCAGCAGTCAACGTGCCAGGCCCTACGAGCAGTACTTC.

This sequence joins TRBV28 and TRBJ1-1; tentatively, D is TRBD1 (6 bases). CDR3 length: 11 residues. Trimming removed 7 bases at V and 11 bases at J, with 14 bases between. The germline CDR1 and CDR2 sequences are MDHEN and SYDVKM. CDR3 loop: CASIGQHVAFF. For the CDR3, the DNA is TGTGCCAGCATCGGACAGCACGTGGCTTTCTTT.

This rearrangement joins TRBV28 to TRBJ2-7, with 8 nucleotides matching TRBD2. The V segment lost 6 bases and the J segment 3 bases; nucleotides outside the gene matches: 22. Germline values: CDR1 MDHEN, CDR2 SYDVKM. The CDR3 is made up of 19 amino acids. CDR3 nucleotides: TGTGCCAGCAGCCCTCTAGGACTAGCCAAAAGCGCCCAAATCTACGAGCAGTACTTC. This gives the protein CASSPLGLAKSAQIYEQYF.

The chain is built from TRBV15 and TRBJ2-2; TRBD2 matches at 13 bases. Germline V gene sequence: CDR1 LNHNV, CDR2 YYDKDF (reference sequence). This CDR3 region has 19 residues. The V and J ends lost 1 base and 5 bases, in that order; junction bases with no gene match: 10. CDR3 loop: CATSRGRTSGSSGTGELFF. CDR3 sequence (DNA): TGTGCCACCAGCAGAGGCCGGACTAGCGGGAGCTCGGGAACCGGGGAGCTGTTTTTT. Full variable domain (remainder filled in from reference TRBV15 and TRBJ2-2): DAMVIQNPRYQVTQFGKPVTLSCSQTLNHNVMYWYQQKSSQAPKLLFHYYDKDFNNEADTPDNFQSRRPNTSFCFLDIRSPGLGDTAMYLCATSRGRTSGSSGTGELFFGEGSRLTVL.

The J gene is TRBJ1-5, the V gene TRBV7-9; 10 bases map to TRBD1. Germline V gives CDR1 SEHNR, CDR2 FQNEAQ (reference sequence). CDR3 size: 18 residues. Trimming took 0 bases from V and 4 from J; bases not matched to a gene: 9. The chain's CDR3 is CASSLARTGGLGNQPQHF. The CDR3 bases are TGTGCCAGCAGCTTAGCGCGGACAGGGGGACTTGGAAATCAGCCCCAGCATTTT.

The chain carries TRBV5-4 and TRBJ2-1; TRBD2 matches at 11 bases. The V gene end was trimmed by 0 bases and the J gene end by 1 base; junction bases not matched to a gene: 9. Germline assignment: CDR1 SGHNT and CDR2 YYREEE (reference sequence). This CDR3 region has 19 residues. CDR3 sequence: CASSLGLAGPPGSYNEQFF. CDR3 nucleotides: TGTGCCAGCAGCTTGGGACTAGCGGGACCCCCCGGGTCCTACAATGAGCAGTTCTTC.

The V gene is TRBV30, the J gene TRBJ1-4, with 10 positions matching TRBD1. The germline CDR1 and CDR2 sequences are GTSNPN and SVGIG (reference sequence). This CDR3 contains 16 residues. With V trimmed by 2 bases and J by 10 bases, 13 bases remained unmatched. The CDR3 protein is CAWSLSRGQGQIKLFF. The CDR3 DNA reads TGTGCCTGGAGTTTGAGTAGGGGACAGGGGCAGATAAAACTGTTTTTT.

The chain has TRBV2 and TRBJ2-3; 8 bases line up with TRBD1. J was trimmed by 5 bases and V by 4 bases; bases with no gene match: 5. This CDR3 has 14 amino acids. In germline, CDR1 is SNHLY, CDR2 FYNNEI. The CDR3 coding sequence is TGTGCCAGCAGTGCCGGGACAGGCGTAGATACGCAGTATTTT. This encodes CASSAGTGVDTQYF.